This record concerns one T cell receptor beta chain sequence. This entry is derived from a study of cytomegalovirus exposure and HLA in healthy donors. Germline trimming cut 6 bases from V and 5 bases from J; bases unmatched to any gene: 5. The CDR3 is 14 residues long. From germline, CDR1 is SGHAT and CDR2 FQNNGV. PCR employed 60 Vbeta and 13 Jbeta primers. Study processing details: Some 11 million of the about 80 million unique TCR beta chains counted in a later analysis were shared. Assay used: immunoSEQ multiplex PCR; TCRdb lists only in-frame clones, some missing. From that table come the V and J calls and clone size; the DNA was used to work out D and trimming. The repertoire holds around 170,000 clones, with 77% as singletons.

Sequenced material: PBMCs. The origin of this receptor is a man between 18 and 35 years old in good health and CMV-seronegative. This sequence joins TRBV11-2 and TRBJ2-7; TRBD2 aligns across 12 bases. The CDR3 region is CASRLAGGGNEQYF. The CDR3 bases are TGTGCCAGCAGGCTAGCGGGAGGGGGCAACGAGCAGTACTTC.